These 26 T cell receptor beta chains came from one sample sequenced in a study of T cell changes during pregnancy in multiple sclerosis. Generated by immunoSEQ multiplex PCR, the TCRdb table keeps only in-frame clones and is missing some. Of over 70,000 clones listed, roughly 93% are singletons. Here the sequenced sample was peripheral blood, taken in the third trimester of pregnancy. The receptor source for this set is a female donor with multiple sclerosis, enrolled in a pregnancy study.

This chain links TRBV9 with TRBJ2-1; 8 bases map to TRBD2. This CDR3 is built from 16 residues. V gave up 3 bases and J gave up 7 bases; unmatched junction bases: 12. Germline V gene data show CDR1 as SGDLS and CDR2 as YYNGEE. This chain's CDR3 is CASSADPGTRRNEQFF. The CDR3 bases are TGTGCCAGCAGCGCAGACCCCGGGACTAGGAGGAATGAGCAGTTCTTC.

The V gene is TRBV19, the J gene TRBJ2-2; D might be TRBD1 (6 bases). From germline, CDR1 is LNHDA and CDR2 SQIVND (reference sequence). The CDR3 sequence is 15 residues long. With 5 bases removed from V and 6 bases from J, the gap between germline ends came to 16 bases. CDR3 in amino acids: CASSLGALQPGELFF. In DNA form, the CDR3 reads TGTGCCAGTAGTTTGGGGGCCCTCCAACCCGGGGAGCTGTTTTTT. Based on the CDR3 plus reference TRBV19 and TRBJ2-2, the full variable domain is DGGITQSPKYLFRKEGQNVTLSCEQNLNHDAMYWYRQDPGQGLRLIYYSQIVNDFQKGDIAEGYSVSREKKESFPLTVTSAQKNPTAFYLCASSLGALQPGELFFGEGSRLTVL.

V gene TRBV2 combines with J gene TRBJ2-7, with a weak D call TRBD1 (6 bases). V lost 4 bases and J lost 7, with 17 bases in between. The germline CDR1 and CDR2 sequences are SNHLY and FYNNEI. The CDR3 consists of 14 residues. CDR3 sequence (DNA): TGTGCCAGCAGTGGGGCAGGGGTATTGGGGGAGCAGTACTTC. Translation: CASSGAGVLGEQYF.

The chain recombines TRBV27 with TRBJ2-1; 7 nucleotides align to TRBD1. Germline V gene sequence: CDR1 MNHEY, CDR2 SMNVEV (reference sequence). The CDR3 has 13 residues. With 10 bases clipped from V and 4 bases from J, the junction kept 7 bases outside the gene matches. The CDR3 loop reads CAIRDRTYNEQFF. The CDR3 bases are TGTGCCATCCGGGACAGAACTTACAATGAGCAGTTCTTC.

The V call is TRBV29-1, the J call TRBJ2-5; no reliable D call. Germline lookup yields CDR1 SQVTM and CDR2 ANQGSEA. V lost 2 bases, J lost 3 bases, and 16 bases lay in between. CDR3 length equals 15 residues. The CDR3 sequence: CSVEYLRQLEETQYF. The CDR3 DNA sequence: TGCAGCGTTGAATACTTGAGGCAGCTGGAAGAGACCCAGTACTTC.

This clone was counted a single time. The chain recombines TRBV2 with TRBJ1-5; 9 nucleotides align to TRBD1. Per the germline V gene, CDR1 is SNHLY and CDR2 is FYNNEI. V was clipped by 4 bases and J by 0 bases; unmatched bases: 7. The CDR3 covers 17 residues. CDR3 protein: CASSARTGVNSNQPQHF. The CDR3 DNA is TGTGCCAGCAGTGCCAGGACAGGGGTTAATAGCAATCAGCCCCAGCATTTT.

The CDR3 sequence: CASSPVGSVVYNEQFF. Here the CDR3 DNA reads TGTGCCAGCAGCCCAGTGGGTAGCGTAGTCTACAATGAGCAGTTCTTC. V usage is TRBV7-2 and J usage is TRBJ2-1; maybe TRBD2 (5 bases). Germline CDR1 is SGHTA and CDR2 is FQGNSA. The CDR3 has 16 residues. The V end was cut by 5 bases, the J end by 3 bases, with 17 bases between.

The rearrangement uses TRBV11-2 and TRBJ2-4; 9 bases are shared with TRBD1. With 3 bases clipped from V and 1 base from J, the junction kept 7 bases outside the gene matches. Germline CDR1 SGHAT, CDR2 FQNNGV. The CDR3 has 17 residues. The CDR3 loop is CASSFDLQGAAKNIQYF. The CDR3 DNA is TGTGCCAGCAGCTTCGACTTACAGGGGGCTGCCAAAAACATTCAGTACTTC.

CDR3 DNA: TGTGCCAGCAGCCTCCGGGACAGGGTGTCTGGGGCCAACGTCCTGACTTTC. Protein: CASSLRDRVSGANVLTF. The chain uses TRBV7-8 and TRBJ2-6, with 9 bases identical to TRBD1. The CDR3 sequence is 17 residues long. Per the germline V gene, CDR1 is SGHVS and CDR2 is FQNEAQ. V lost 5 bases and J lost 1; bases outside the gene matches: 6.

The J gene is TRBJ1-2, the V gene TRBV7-9; perhaps TRBD1 as D (5 bases). Germline-derived CDR1 and CDR2 are SEHNR and FQNEAQ (reference sequence). This CDR3 region has 12 residues. The V end was cut by 5 bases, the J end by 7 bases, with 11 bases between. DNA of the CDR3: TGTGCCAGCAGCCCCGGGACTACTGGCTACACCTTC. Translated, it gives CASSPGTTGYTF.

The V call is TRBV4-2, the J call TRBJ2-7, with D tentatively TRBD2 (6 bases). From germline, CDR1 is LGHNA and CDR2 YNFKEQ. The V end was cut by 0 bases, the J end by 5 bases, with 14 bases between. CDR3 length: 15 amino acids. The CDR3 nucleotides read TGTGCCAGCAGCCAAGATATGGGGGGATCGGACGAGCAGTACTTC. This encodes CASSQDMGGSDEQYF.

The chain uses TRBV11-2 and TRBJ2-3, with 7 bases matching TRBD2. The germline CDR1 and CDR2 sequences are SGHAT and FQNNGV. The J segment lost 9 bases and the V segment lost 5 bases, leaving 17 bases of the junction unmatched. This CDR3 region has 16 residues. CDR3 loop: CASSPKGGGAPTTQYF. DNA of the CDR3: TGTGCCAGCAGCCCCAAAGGCGGGGGTGCCCCGACGACGCAGTATTTT.

This rearrangement joins TRBV19 to TRBJ2-5, with 8 bases that match TRBD1. The germline gives CDR1 LNHDA, CDR2 SQIVND (reference sequence). This CDR3 comprises 15 residues. The J segment lost 3 bases and the V segment lost 3 bases, leaving 6 bases of the junction unmatched. The CDR3 region is CASSIAGGVEETQYF. The CDR3 DNA reads as TGTGCCAGTAGTATTGCAGGGGGCGTGGAAGAGACCCAGTACTTC.

V is TRBV13 and J is TRBJ2-3; weak D call: TRBD2 (6 bases). This CDR3 is 15 amino acids long. CDR1 is PRHDT and CDR2 is FYEKMQ in the germline V gene (reference sequence). Trimming stripped 2 bases from V and 3 bases from J, with 12 bases between. The CDR3 bases are TGTGCCAGCAGCTTATTACGGGAGATAACAGATACGCAGTATTTT. Translated: CASSLLREITDTQYF.

The V and J genes are TRBV10-3 and TRBJ2-2; TRBD1 aligns across 9 bases. Germline trimming cut 3 bases from V and 8 bases from J; bases unmatched to any gene: 10. This CDR3 has 16 amino acids. Germline assignment: CDR1 ENHRY and CDR2 SYGVKD. CDR3 coding DNA: TGTGCCATCAGTGAAACCGGGACAGGGCCAAAGGGGGAGCTGTTTTTT. Translating gives CAISETGTGPKGELFF.

The V and J genes are TRBV6-6 and TRBJ2-1; TRBD2 aligns across 14 bases. After removal of 5 bases from V and 6 bases from J, the junction contained 6 bases not matched to a gene. CDR1 is MNHNY, CDR2 SVGAGI, per germline (reference sequence). The CDR3 has 16 amino acids. DNA for the CDR3: TGTGCCAGCAGTACCTTGGGACTAGCGGGAGTCAATGAGCAGTTCTTC. Its protein is CASSTLGLAGVNEQFF.

The chain couples TRBV27 to TRBJ1-2; D is unclear. V shed 1 base and J shed 4 bases, with 16 bases lying between them. This CDR3 has 16 amino acids. CDR1 is MNHEY and CDR2 is SMNVEV in the germline V gene (reference sequence). CDR3 residues: CASSLYGYSPSYGYTF. CDR3 nucleotide sequence: TGTGCCAGCAGTTTATATGGTTACAGCCCGAGCTATGGCTACACCTTC.

The chain couples TRBV5-6 to TRBJ1-5; TRBD1 might be the D (5 bases). From germline, CDR1 is SGHDT and CDR2 YYEEEE. CDR3 length: 14 residues. V was clipped by 4 bases and J by 4 bases, with 12 bases between them. DNA of the CDR3: TGTGCCAGCAGCCTGGCGCAGGGTAATCAGCCCCAGCATTTT. Protein sequence: CASSLAQGNQPQHF.

This chain joins TRBV27 and TRBJ2-7; 7 positions match TRBD2. Germline V gene data show CDR1 as MNHEY and CDR2 as SMNVEV (reference sequence). This CDR3 has 17 amino acids. With 4 bases clipped from V and 2 bases from J, the junction kept 14 bases outside the gene matches. The CDR3 DNA follows: TGTGCCAGCAGTTCCCGGACTGTCAAGCGGGACCCCTACGAGCAGTACTTC. It encodes CASSSRTVKRDPYEQYF.

This clone was detected once. This chain connects TRBV19 to TRBJ2-2; D is ambiguous. Germline CDR1 and CDR2: LNHDA and SQIVND (reference sequence). The CDR3 is 14 amino acids. V was trimmed by 7 bases and J by 4 bases, leaving 13 bases between them. In DNA, the CDR3 is TGTGCCAGTATTAATCACCCGGGCACCGGGGAGCTGTTTTTT. It specifies CASINHPGTGELFF.

The chain uses TRBV5-4 and TRBJ2-5; D possibly corresponds to TRBD1 (6 bases). Germline-derived CDR1 and CDR2 are SGHNT and YYREEE (reference sequence). Trimming took 1 base from V and 4 from J, leaving 8 bases between them. The CDR3 runs to 13 residues. CDR3 in DNA: TGTGCCAGCAGCTTGTCAGGGGCAGAGACCCAGTACTTC. This translates into CASSLSGAETQYF. The variable domain in full, with the rest retrieved from reference TRBV5-4 and TRBJ2-5, is ETGVTQSPTHLIKTRGQQVTLRCSSQSGHNTVSWYQQALGQGPQFIFQYYREEENGRGNFPPRFSGLQFPNYSSELNVNALELDDSALYLCASSLSGAETQYFGPGTRLLVL.

V gene TRBV6-6 combines with J gene TRBJ1-5; possibly TRBD1 for D (6 bases). Germline-derived CDR1 and CDR2 are MNHNY and SVGAGI (reference sequence). V gave up 0 bases and J gave up 5 bases, with 11 bases separating them. The CDR3 consists of 15 residues. CDR3 coding DNA: TGTGCCAGCAGTTACTCTGCGGGGGGCGATCAGCCCCAGCATTTT. Protein: CASSYSAGGDQPQHF.

The CDR3 is CASLRRENNGELFF. The CDR3 DNA follows: TGTGCCAGTCTGCGGCGGGAGAATAACGGGGAGCTGTTTTTT. The chain couples TRBV2 to TRBJ2-2; 7 bases match TRBD2. The CDR3 contains 14 residues. The V segment lost 9 bases and the J segment 7 bases; nucleotides outside the gene matches: 11. Germline lookup yields CDR1 SNHLY and CDR2 FYNNEI. Supplemented by reference TRBV2 and TRBJ2-2, the full variable domain reads EPEVTQTPSHQVTQMGQEVILRCVPISNHLYFYWYRQILGQKVEFLVSFYNNEISEKSEIFDDQFSVERPDGSNFTLKIRSTKLEDSAMYFCASLRRENNGELFFGEGSRLTVL.

The V call is TRBV5-1, the J call TRBJ2-5, with 8 positions matching TRBD2. In germline, CDR1 is SGHRS, CDR2 YFSETQ. The CDR3 covers 18 residues. Trimming at V came to 0 bases and at J to 3 bases, leaving 13 bases not matched to a gene. CDR3 sequence (DNA): TGCGCCAGCAGCTTGGAGTTGCGGGAGGTTAATTTGAAAGAGACCCAGTACTTC. Translated, it gives CASSLELREVNLKETQYF.

The genes are TRBV7-3 and TRBJ2-3; TRBD2 aligns across 12 bases. The ends lost 5 bases at V and 6 bases at J; junction bases unmatched: 6. Germline V lookup: CDR1 SGHTA, CDR2 FQGTGA. This CDR3 is built from 15 residues. The CDR3 reads CASSPTGTSGDTQYF. As DNA, the CDR3 is TGTGCCAGCAGCCCAACCGGGACTAGCGGGGATACGCAGTATTTT.

The chain is built from TRBV18 and TRBJ1-5, with 9 bases lining up with TRBD1. Trimming cost V 0 bases and J 4 bases; bases outside gene matches: 4. The CDR3 runs 16 residues. In germline, CDR1 is KGHSH, CDR2 LQKENI. In DNA form, the CDR3 reads TGTGCCAGCTCACCACCTGGGACAGGGCCGAATCAGCCCCAGCATTTT. It encodes CASSPPGTGPNQPQHF.